Listed below are T cell receptor beta chains from one sample, sequenced in a study of liver allograft versus peripheral blood T cells. TCRdb re-analysed the reads in MiXCR, keeping a single row per CDR3 protein. The sample has 5,500 to 7,000 distinct CDR3 sequences; about a sixth are singletons. The receptors here all came from a human patient who had a liver transplant. Some of the T cells might come from the graft donor. The CDR3 runs from the conserved cysteine through the conserved F or W. A D gene is named only where the DNA matches it firmly. Expanded clones get a size class; other rows say once, few or many, or leave the size out.

D gene: -; clone size: -; J gene: TRBJ2-3; V gene: TRBV29-1; CDR3 DNA: TGCAGCGGGGGAGCCGGAAGGCCAGGAGATACGCAGTATTTT; CDR3 protein: CSGGAGRPGDTQYF
D gene: -; clone size: medium-sized; J gene: TRBJ2-6; V gene: TRBV28; CDR3 DNA: TGTGTCAGCACCCGAGAGGTACCGACCAGCTCTGGGGCCAACGTCCTGACTTTC; CDR3 protein: CVSTREVPTSSGANVLTF
D gene: -; clone size: few; J gene: TRBJ2-1; V gene: TRBV5-6; CDR3 DNA: TGTGCCAGCAGCTTGGTTCCTTCCGTCTCTGGAAATGAGCAGTTCTTC; CDR3 protein: CASSLVPSVSGNEQFF
D gene: -; clone size: medium-sized; J gene: TRBJ2-7; V gene: TRBV6-1; CDR3 DNA: TGTGCCAGCAGTGAATGGGCGGGGTCCTACGAGCAGTACTTC; CDR3 protein: CASSEWAGSYEQYF
D gene: TRBD1; clone size: many; J gene: TRBJ1-1; V gene: TRBV6-6; CDR3 DNA: TGTGCCAGCACCCAAGGACAGGGGACAACCAACACTGAAGCTTTCTTT; CDR3 protein: CASTQGQGTTNTEAFF
D gene: TRBD1; clone size: many; J gene: TRBJ2-7; V gene: TRBV28; CDR3 DNA: TGTGCCATAAGTTCCAGGGGGCAATACGAGCAGTACTTC; CDR3 protein: CAISSRGQYEQYF
D gene: TRBD2; clone size: many; J gene: TRBJ2-1; V gene: TRBV5-4; CDR3 DNA: TGTGCCAGCAAGTTTTTCGCGGGAGTCTACAATGAGCAGTTCTTC; CDR3 protein: CASKFFAGVYNEQFF
D gene: -; clone size: many; J gene: TRBJ1-2; V gene: TRBV27; CDR3 DNA: TGTGCCAGCAGTTTAGATGGCAGGGGAGACTATGGCTACACCTTC; CDR3 protein: CASSLDGRGDYGYTF
D gene: -; clone size: many; J gene: TRBJ1-2; V gene: TRBV28; CDR3 DNA: TGTGCCAGCAGTCCCCAGGATAACTATGGCTACACCTTC; CDR3 protein: CASSPQDNYGYTF
D gene: TRBD1; clone size: medium-sized; J gene: TRBJ2-5; V gene: TRBV28; CDR3 DNA: TGTGCCATCGACAGGGGTGGGCAAGAGACCCAGTACTTC; CDR3 protein: CAIDRGGQETQYF
D gene: -; clone size: many; J gene: TRBJ2-5; V gene: TRBV6-5; CDR3 DNA: TGTGCCAGCAGTTACTCGGGGTTTTTGGAGACCCAGTACTTC; CDR3 protein: CASSYSGFLETQYF
D gene: TRBD2; clone size: -; J gene: TRBJ2-1; V gene: TRBV10-1; CDR3 DNA: TGCGCCAGCAGTCGGACCAGCGGGAGCTCCTACAATGAGCAGTTCTTC; CDR3 protein: CASSRTSGSSYNEQFF
D gene: -; clone size: many; J gene: TRBJ2-3; V gene: TRBV27; CDR3 DNA: TGTGCCAGCAGTTTGGGCCCGGGAACAAGATATTCGGGTACGCAGTATTTT; CDR3 protein: CASSLGPGTRYSGTQYF
D gene: -; clone size: few; J gene: TRBJ1-5; V gene: TRBV7-9; CDR3 DNA: TGTGCCAGCAGCTTAGACGGGTATAGCAATCAGCCCCAGCATTTT; CDR3 protein: CASSLDGYSNQPQHF
D gene: -; clone size: few; J gene: TRBJ1-2; V gene: TRBV12-3/TRBV12-4; CDR3 DNA: TGTGCCAGCAGTTTACAGGGTGCTAACTATGGCTACACCTTC; CDR3 protein: CASSLQGANYGYTF